The source of this TCR beta chain is a study of T-cell memory formation after mild COVID-19. Germline CDR1 is SGHRS and CDR2 is YFSETQ. The CDR3 extends over 14 amino acids. The germline V and J ends were trimmed by 0 bases and 3 bases, with 9 bases remaining between them. TCRdb fed the 5' RACE reads into MiXCR, producing one record per CDR3 protein. The table includes over 350,000 distinct CDR3 sequences, 24% detected once. The chain employs TRBV5-1 and TRBJ1-1; maybe TRBD1 (6 bases). This sequence was found in an adult woman who had mild COVID-19 (a few samples of this study predate the infection). Cell type and time point are not known. Sequenced sample: PBMCs or a T cell subset sorted from them (not recorded which). Here the CDR3 DNA reads TGCGCCAGCAGCTTGGACAGGGCGCACACTGAAGCTTTCTTT. Encoded protein: CASSLDRAHTEAFF.